A single sample gave rise to the 18 T cell receptor beta chains below, sequenced in a study of blood T cell repertoires in COVID-19 (dated by TCRdb to 2018 to 2020). Library preparation used the immunoSEQ multiplex PCR assay. Entries here come from immuneACCESS through TCRdb and include only in-frame sequences with V and J called. Some clones fail to appear in such tables; in the studies checked, an unresolved V gene covers under half of the shortfall, and the cause of the remainder is unknown. The table for this sample lists around 310,000 clones; 80% to 95% of them were counted only once. Jointly, the top ten make up 6.5% to 8% of the sample. Sequencing was done on a sample of peripheral blood. These receptors came from a woman aged 25-40 years with COVID-19, enrolled during active disease.

CDR3 residues: CASSLAGGPAYEQYF. The DNA for the CDR3 is TGTGCCAGCAGCCTAGCGGGAGGGCCGGCCTACGAGCAGTACTTC. The rearrangement links TRBV28 to TRBJ2-7; 12 bases line up with TRBD2. Trimming took 6 bases from V and 2 from J; bases not matched to a gene: 5. This CDR3 has 15 amino acids. Germline V CDR1 and CDR2: MDHEN, SYDVKM.

The chain's CDR3 is CAWSMPPPGNQPQHF. For the CDR3, the DNA is TGTGCCTGGAGCATGCCCCCTCCGGGCAATCAGCCCCAGCATTTT. This chain connects TRBV30 to TRBJ1-5, with D uncertain. CDR1 is GTSNPN, CDR2 SVGIG, per germline (reference sequence). Trimming took off 3 bases at V and 2 bases at J, with 14 bases between the two ends. This CDR3 is built from 15 residues.

Only one count was recorded for this clone. The rearrangement links TRBV28 to TRBJ1-1; TRBD1 is a possible D gene (5 bases). CDR3 size: 15 residues. Germline CDR1 is MDHEN and CDR2 is SYDVKM. Trimming pared 9 bases from V and 1 base from J, leaving 18 bases between. This chain's CDR3 is CASLLPAGRNTEAFF. The CDR3 coding sequence is TGTGCCAGTCTCTTACCCGCAGGGCGGAACACTGAAGCTTTCTTT.

J is TRBJ2-3 and V is TRBV30; 12 bases map to TRBD2. Trimming took 2 bases from V and 2 from J; bases not matched to a gene: 8. Germline V gene lookup returns CDR1 GTSNPN and CDR2 SVGIG (reference sequence). The CDR3 covers 17 residues. The CDR3 sequence: CAWSRLAGAIDTDTQYF. The DNA of the CDR3 is TGTGCCTGGAGTAGACTAGCGGGAGCCATCGACACAGATACGCAGTATTTT.

The chain uses TRBV5-4 and TRBJ2-5, with 7 positions matching TRBD2. The CDR3 spans 13 residues. The junction had 6 bases not matched to a gene; V was cut back by 9 bases and J by 1 base. Germline loops: CDR1 SGHNT, CDR2 YYREEE (reference sequence). CDR3 sequence (DNA): TGTGCCACCCAGGGAGGGCCCCAAGAGACCCAGTACTTC. Amino acids: CATQGGPQETQYF.

This chain joins TRBV5-1 and TRBJ2-7, with 7 bases fitting TRBD1. Germline-derived CDR1 and CDR2 are SGHRS and YFSETQ. Trimming took 4 bases from V and 2 from J; bases not matched to a gene: 6. The CDR3 has 14 residues. CDR3 sequence (DNA): TGCGCCAGCAGCAACCCGGGACAGCCCTACGAGCAGTACTTC. It yields the protein CASSNPGQPYEQYF. Full variable domain (outside the CDR3, taken from reference TRBV5-1 and TRBJ2-7): KAGVTQTPRYLIKTRGQQVTLSCSPISGHRSVSWYQQTPGQGLQFLFEYFSETQRNKGNFPGRFSGRQFSNSRSEMNVSTLELGDSALYLCASSNPGQPYEQYFGPGTRLTVT.

The chain employs TRBV4-1 and TRBJ2-7; a possible D gene is TRBD1 (5 bases). V was clipped by 6 bases and J by 2 bases, with 14 bases between them. Germline loops: CDR1 MGHRA, CDR2 YSYEKL. The CDR3 has 14 residues. The DNA of the CDR3 is TGCGCCAGCAGTTTTTCGACAGCTACCTACGAGCAGTACTTC. Translating it yields CASSFSTATYEQYF.

The rearrangement links TRBV29-1 to TRBJ2-7; 8 nucleotides match TRBD1. V was pared by 6 bases and J by 0 bases, with 4 bases of the junction left unmatched. This CDR3 region has 13 residues. CDR1 and CDR2 from the germline V gene are SQVTM and ANQGSEA. The CDR3 sequence is CSVRQGNSYEQYF. Here the CDR3 DNA reads TGCAGCGTGAGACAGGGGAACTCCTACGAGCAGTACTTC.

The V call is TRBV11-2, the J call TRBJ2-3; no reliable D call. Per germline, CDR1 SGHAT and CDR2 FQNNGV. The CDR3 contains 14 residues. Trimming pared 5 bases from V and 3 bases from J, leaving 12 bases between. For the CDR3, the DNA is TGTGCCAGCAGCCCCCTGGGCAGAACAGATACGCAGTATTTT. This sequence encodes CASSPLGRTDTQYF.

J is TRBJ1-3 and V is TRBV5-1, with D tentatively TRBD1 (5 bases). V lost 4 bases to trimming and J lost 6 bases, with 14 bases between them. The V gene's germline CDR1 is SGHRS and CDR2 YFSETQ. This CDR3 contains 14 residues. CDR3 DNA: TGCGCCAGCAGCCTGGGACTGGTGGAAAACACCATATATTTT. This sequence encodes CASSLGLVENTIYF.

The genes are TRBV5-4 and TRBJ2-3; TRBD2 matches 8 bases. This CDR3 comprises 14 residues. The ends lost 3 bases at V and 5 bases at J; junction bases unmatched: 5. CDR1 and CDR2 (germline): SGHNT, YYREEE (reference sequence). The CDR3 loop is CASSSAGEGDTQYF. CDR3 nucleotides: TGTGCCAGCAGCTCAGCGGGAGAAGGAGATACGCAGTATTTT.

The chain is built from TRBV27 and TRBJ2-1; TRBD1 is a possible D gene (7 bases). The CDR3 is 15 amino acids. V lost 6 bases, J lost 4 bases, and 16 bases lay in between. Germline assignment: CDR1 MNHEY and CDR2 SMNVEV (reference sequence). The CDR3 sequence: CASRTDRRGYNEQFF. Written as DNA, the CDR3 is TGTGCCAGCAGAACGGACAGGAGGGGGTACAATGAGCAGTTCTTC.

V and J are TRBV25-1 and TRBJ2-5; TRBD1 agrees at 8 bases. The CDR3 length is 18 residues. The J segment lost 3 bases and the V segment lost 2 bases, leaving 14 bases of the junction unmatched. Germline assignment: CDR1 MGHDK and CDR2 SYGVNS. CDR3 amino acids: CASSERPPRTGNEETQYF. The DNA of the CDR3 is TGTGCCAGCAGTGAACGCCCCCCTCGGACAGGGAATGAAGAGACCCAGTACTTC.

The chain recombines TRBV6-2 or TRBV6-3 with TRBJ1-1; possibly TRBD1 for D (5 bases). From germline, CDR1 is MNHEY and CDR2 SVGEGT. This CDR3 has 17 residues. Deletions cut 5 bases from V and 0 bases from J, with 19 bases between. CDR3: CASSHHRSLAMNTEAFF. DNA of the CDR3: TGTGCCAGCAGTCATCACAGGTCGTTGGCCATGAACACTGAAGCTTTCTTT.

The V gene is TRBV19, the J gene TRBJ2-3; TRBD2 matches 11 bases. The CDR3 length is 16 residues. J was trimmed by 4 bases and V by 3 bases; bases with no gene match: 6. Per germline, CDR1 LNHDA and CDR2 SQIVND (reference sequence). The CDR3 sequence: CASSMGGLADPDTQYF. CDR3 bases: TGTGCCAGTAGTATGGGGGGACTAGCGGATCCAGATACGCAGTATTTT.

The rearrangement uses TRBV10-2 and TRBJ2-7, with 8 bases lining up with TRBD1. Trimming cost V 6 bases and J 3 bases; bases outside gene matches: 7. CDR1 and CDR2 (germline): WSHSY, SAAADI. The CDR3 covers 14 residues. CDR3 nucleotides: TGCGCCAGCAGGGCCGGGACAGGCATCTACGAGCAGTACTTC. Translated, it gives CASRAGTGIYEQYF.

The rearrangement uses TRBV28 and TRBJ2-3; 16 nucleotides align to TRBD2. The CDR3 spans 17 residues. Trimming cost V 3 bases and J 2 bases; bases outside gene matches: 2. The germline V gene has CDR1 MDHEN and CDR2 SYDVKM. CDR3 amino acids: CASSLGTSGRATDTQYF. The CDR3 bases are TGTGCCAGCAGTTTGGGGACTAGCGGGAGGGCCACAGATACGCAGTATTTT.

The chain links TRBV7-8 to TRBJ1-1, with 12 nucleotides matching TRBD1. There are 15 residues in the CDR3. Germline V gene lookup returns CDR1 SGHVS and CDR2 FQNEAQ. V lost 5 bases and J lost 2; bases outside the gene matches: 3. Here the CDR3 DNA reads TGTGCCAGCAGCCTGGGACAGGGGGCTAACACTGAAGCTTTCTTT. Its translation: CASSLGQGANTEAFF.